What follows are 26 T cell receptor beta chains derived from one specimen sequenced in a study of blood T cell repertoires in COVID-19. Some clones are missing from TCRdb's copy, which holds only in-frame ones; the method was immunoSEQ multiplex PCR. The data show roughly 300,000 clones, around 87% seen once. The material sequenced was peripheral blood. The receptors stem from a woman aged 50 to 60 who had recovered from COVID-19.

V is TRBV5-6 and J is TRBJ2-1; D is possibly TRBD2 (6 bases). Germline CDR1 and CDR2: SGHDT and YYEEEE. V was trimmed by 0 bases and J by 4 bases, leaving 14 bases between them. The CDR3 covers 16 residues. CDR3 DNA: TGTGCCAGCAGCTTGGTGTACAGCGGGTTTTACAATGAGCAGTTCTTC. Its protein is CASSLVYSGFYNEQFF.

The chain combines TRBV6-6 with TRBJ2-2; no clear D. Trimming took off 7 bases at V and 4 bases at J, with 4 bases between the two ends. Germline CDR1 and CDR2: MNHNY and SVGAGI (reference sequence). The CDR3 sequence is 11 residues long. The DNA for the CDR3 is TGTGCCAGCACCCTCACCGGGGAGCTGTTTTTT. Amino acid sequence: CASTLTGELFF.

The chain joins TRBV15 to TRBJ2-1; 7 bases fit TRBD2. Trimming at V came to 3 bases and at J to 4 bases, leaving 6 bases not matched to a gene. Per germline, CDR1 LNHNV and CDR2 YYDKDF (reference sequence). The CDR3 covers 15 residues. The CDR3 region is CATSRIASGYNEQFF. The CDR3 DNA is TGTGCCACCAGCAGGATCGCTAGCGGATACAATGAGCAGTTCTTC.

This chain connects TRBV5-6 to TRBJ2-7; tentatively, D is TRBD1 (6 bases). CDR3 length equals 14 residues. The V gene lost 2 bases and the J gene lost 7 bases, with 16 bases spanning the gap. Looked up from germline, CDR1 is SGHDT and CDR2 is YYEEEE. The CDR3 loop reads CASSFAGVRREQYF. CDR3 nucleotide sequence: TGTGCCAGCAGCTTTGCAGGGGTAAGGCGGGAGCAGTACTTC.

The chain recombines TRBV28 with TRBJ2-5; perhaps TRBD2 as D (5 bases). Germline lookup yields CDR1 MDHEN and CDR2 SYDVKM. CDR3 length: 11 amino acids. V was pared by 5 bases and J by 5 bases, with 6 bases between. Here the CDR3 DNA reads TGTGCCAGCAGTCCGGGGGAGACCCAGTACTTC. Translated, it gives CASSPGETQYF.

The chain recombines TRBV4-2 with TRBJ1-3; no definite D call. The CDR3 contains 15 residues. Trimming left V 1 base short and J 0 bases short, with 7 bases between. CDR1 is LGHNA, CDR2 YNFKEQ, per germline. In DNA, the CDR3 is TGTGCCAGCAGCCAAGGCTTGAGCTCTGGAAACACCATATATTTT. Translated, it gives CASSQGLSSGNTIYF.

The chain combines TRBV3-1 (or the pseudogene TRBV3-2) with TRBJ2-1; 9 nucleotides match TRBD1. CDR3 length equals 16 residues. V trimming: 2 bases; J trimming: 6 bases; junction bases outside the gene matches: 8. Germline lookup yields CDR1 LGHDT and CDR2 YNNKEL (reference sequence). CDR3 DNA: TGTGCCAGCAGCCAACAGGACAGGGGTTATATCAATGAGCAGTTCTTC. Protein sequence: CASSQQDRGYINEQFF.

J is TRBJ2-5 and V is TRBV7-9; D possibly corresponds to TRBD2 (6 bases). V was trimmed by 1 base and J by 2 bases, leaving 11 bases between them. Germline-derived CDR1 and CDR2 are SEHNR and FQNEAQ (reference sequence). The CDR3 loop spans 15 amino acids. The CDR3 loop reads CASSLGGTRQETQYF. CDR3 DNA sequence: TGTGCCAGCAGCTTAGGCGGGACCCGACAAGAGACCCAGTACTTC.

This chain uses TRBV5-1 with TRBJ2-7; 10 bases are shared with TRBD2. Looked up from germline, CDR1 is SGHRS and CDR2 is YFSETQ. The V segment lost 1 base and the J segment 5 bases; nucleotides outside the gene matches: 3. The CDR3 is made up of 14 amino acids. DNA of the CDR3: TGCGCCAGCAGCTTGTTAGCGGGAGGAGACGAGCAGTACTTC. Protein sequence: CASSLLAGGDEQYF.

V usage is TRBV6-5 and J usage is TRBJ1-1, with TRBD1 identical over 7 bases. Losses at the gene ends were 6 bases for V and 9 bases for J; bases not matched to a gene: 7. This CDR3 region has 12 residues. Germline CDR1 and CDR2: MNHEY and SVGAGI. Here the CDR3 reads CASRPTGAQAFF. CDR3 sequence (DNA): TGTGCCAGCAGGCCTACAGGGGCTCAAGCTTTCTTT.

This sequence joins TRBV7-8 and TRBJ1-5, with TRBD1 matching 8 bases. The CDR3 is 16 residues long. Germline lookup yields CDR1 SGHVS and CDR2 FQNEAQ. V trimming: 0 bases; J trimming: 2 bases; junction bases outside the gene matches: 3. The CDR3 is CASSLARGQGNQPQHF. In nucleotides, the CDR3 is TGTGCCAGCAGCTTAGCCAGGGGGCAGGGCAATCAGCCCCAGCATTTT.

The genes are TRBV7-3 and TRBJ2-1; no definite D call. The CDR3 is 13 residues long. Germline CDR1 is SGHTA and CDR2 is FQGTGA. The V and J ends lost 1 base and 6 bases respectively, with 7 bases between them. CDR3 in amino acids: CASSLNTFNEQFF. CDR3 DNA sequence: TGTGCCAGCAGCTTAAACACCTTCAATGAGCAGTTCTTC.

The rearrangement joins TRBV4-3 to TRBJ1-2, with 9 nucleotides matching TRBD1. This CDR3 spans 16 amino acids. Germline V gene lookup returns CDR1 LGHNA and CDR2 YSLEER. The junction had 10 bases not matched to a gene; V was cut back by 4 bases and J by 4 bases. The CDR3 is CASSLTLRQGVYGYTF. CDR3 coding DNA: TGCGCCAGCAGCCTGACCCTCAGACAGGGGGTCTATGGCTACACCTTC.

This chain uses TRBV7-8 with TRBJ2-2; 12 nucleotides line up with TRBD2. V lost 5 bases and J lost 5; bases outside the gene matches: 6. CDR1 and CDR2 (germline): SGHVS, FQNEAQ. CDR3 size: 16 residues. CDR3 amino acids: CASSARLAGDTGELFF. The CDR3 DNA reads TGTGCCAGCAGCGCGCGACTAGCGGGGGATACCGGGGAGCTGTTTTTT.

The gene calls are TRBV5-4 and TRBJ1-2, with TRBD1 matching over 7 bases. CDR1 and CDR2 from the germline V gene are SGHNT and YYREEE (reference sequence). V gave up 1 base and J gave up 8 bases; unmatched junction bases: 8. This CDR3 comprises 14 residues. CDR3 DNA: TGTGCCAGCAGCTTGCCTCGACAGGGCGTAGGCTACACCTTC. Translating it yields CASSLPRQGVGYTF.

The rearrangement links TRBV2 to TRBJ1-3, with D possibly being TRBD1 (5 bases). Germline assignment: CDR1 SNHLY and CDR2 FYNNEI. Trimming left V 1 base short and J 4 bases short, with 14 bases between. The CDR3 totals 16 residues. CDR3 residues: CASSEGQGRSGNTIYF. CDR3 DNA sequence: TGTGCCAGCAGTGAAGGGCAGGGTCGTTCCGGAAACACCATATATTTT. The complete variable domain, with remaining parts taken from reference TRBV2 and TRBJ1-3, reads EPEVTQTPSHQVTQMGQEVILRCVPISNHLYFYWYRQILGQKVEFLVSFYNNEISEKSEIFDDQFSVERPDGSNFTLKIRSTKLEDSAMYFCASSEGQGRSGNTIYFGEGSWLTVV.

The count of this clone is one. The chain has TRBV29-1 and TRBJ1-5, with 9 positions matching TRBD1. J was trimmed by 1 base and V by 7 bases; bases with no gene match: 2. CDR1 and CDR2 (germline): SQVTM, ANQGSEA. This CDR3 is built from 13 residues. The CDR3 loop reads CSATGGSNQPQHF. For the CDR3, the DNA is TGCAGCGCAACAGGGGGCAGCAATCAGCCCCAGCATTTT.

V and J are TRBV4-2 and TRBJ2-1; D may be TRBD1 (6 bases). Germline values: CDR1 LGHNA, CDR2 YNFKEQ. The CDR3 totals 15 residues. Trimming left V 0 bases short and J 4 bases short, with 10 bases between. The CDR3 reads CASSQDLGQYNEQFF. For the CDR3, the DNA is TGTGCCAGCAGCCAAGACCTCGGACAGTACAATGAGCAGTTCTTC.

The chain uses TRBV7-8 and TRBJ2-1; 7 bases agree with TRBD2. Germline V gives CDR1 SGHVS, CDR2 FQNEAQ. The CDR3 runs 16 residues. After removal of 6 bases from V and 4 bases from J, the junction contained 12 bases not matched to a gene. CDR3 residues: CASRLFGGRAYNEQFF. The CDR3 DNA sequence: TGTGCCAGCAGGTTGTTTGGCGGGAGAGCGTACAATGAGCAGTTCTTC. Complete variable domain (other parts from reference TRBV7-8 and TRBJ2-1): GAGVSQSPRYKVAKRGQDVALRCDPISGHVSLFWYQQALGQGPEFLTYFQNEAQLDKSGLPSDRFFAERPEGSVSTLKIQRTQQEDSAVYLCASRLFGGRAYNEQFFGPGTRLTVL.

V gene TRBV19 combines with J gene TRBJ1-2, with a weak D call TRBD1 (6 bases). The CDR3 length is 13 residues. Deletions cut 10 bases from V and 4 bases from J, with 16 bases between. Germline CDR1 LNHDA, CDR2 SQIVND (reference sequence). The CDR3 coding sequence is TGTGCCACCTGGGACACCCTTGGCTATGGCTACACCTTC. Amino acids: CATWDTLGYGYTF. The full variable domain, rest sourced from reference TRBV19 and TRBJ1-2, is DGGITQSPKYLFRKEGQNVTLSCEQNLNHDAMYWYRQDPGQGLRLIYYSQIVNDFQKGDIAEGYSVSREKKESFPLTVTSAQKNPTAFYLCATWDTLGYGYTFGSGTRLTVV.

The CDR3 region is CASRYQGANYGYTF. Here the CDR3 DNA reads TGTGCCAGCAGGTACCAGGGGGCTAACTATGGCTACACCTTC. The V gene is TRBV2, the J gene TRBJ1-2, with 7 bases fitting TRBD1. CDR1 and CDR2 from the germline V gene are SNHLY and FYNNEI. This CDR3 is 14 amino acids long. J lost 0 bases, V lost 6 bases, and 4 bases had no gene match.

The gene calls are TRBV3-1 (or the pseudogene TRBV3-2) and TRBJ2-7; D ambiguous. The ends were cut back, 3 bases at V and 4 bases at J, with 4 bases in the middle. The CDR3 covers 11 residues. Germline CDR1 is LGHDT and CDR2 is YNNKEL (reference sequence). The CDR3 region has the DNA TGTGCCAGCAGCCAGGCTTACGAGCAGTACTTC. Its protein is CASSQAYEQYF.

This clone was detected once. This chain joins TRBV6-2 or TRBV6-3 and TRBJ2-7; D call uncertain. This CDR3 comprises 13 residues. V was clipped by 2 bases and J by 4 bases, with 9 bases between them. The germline V gene has CDR1 MNHEY and CDR2 SVGEGT. The CDR3 sequence: CASSYALRYEQYF. CDR3 nucleotides: TGTGCCAGCAGTTACGCATTACGGTACGAGCAGTACTTC.

The J gene is TRBJ1-1, the V gene TRBV27; weak D call: TRBD1 (5 bases). The CDR3 runs to 14 residues. Germline V gene lookup returns CDR1 MNHEY and CDR2 SMNVEV (reference sequence). Trimming stripped 4 bases from V and 13 bases from J, with 22 bases between. The CDR3 nucleotides read TGTGCCAGCAGTTCGGGAGGTAGACAGATTACCAGTTTCTTT. Amino acid sequence: CASSSGGRQITSFF.

The genes are TRBV19 and TRBJ1-1, with no clear D. CDR1 and CDR2 (germline): LNHDA, SQIVND (reference sequence). V was pared by 3 bases and J by 7 bases, with 12 bases between. The CDR3 runs 13 residues. The CDR3 DNA follows: TGTGCCAGTAGTATCGGACCGACTAATGAAGCTTTCTTT. Translation: CASSIGPTNEAFF.

This chain uses TRBV5-4 with TRBJ1-2; tentatively, D is TRBD1 (6 bases). This CDR3 has 16 amino acids. V lost 4 bases and J 4 bases, leaving 20 bases between the germline ends. Germline V gene data show CDR1 as SGHNT and CDR2 as YYREEE (reference sequence). CDR3 coding DNA: TGTGCCAGCAGCAGCGGACAGACGCCTGTTAGCTATGGCTACACCTTC. As protein: CASSSGQTPVSYGYTF.